The next 13 T cell receptor beta chains were all read from a single sample in a study of a mutant IDH1 vaccine in newly diagnosed glioma. Profiling relied on immunoSEQ multiplex PCR, and the TCRdb table lists in-frame clones only, not all of them. The repertoire holds 100,000 to 150,000 clones, with about four fifths as singletons. These receptors have no identified antigens. Stated time point: week 11, during vaccination. Each vaccine dose was 300 ug of mutant IDH1 20-mer peptide, with topical imiquimod. The specimen was PBMCs, collected from a glioma patient whose treatment included an IDH1 peptide vaccine. These receptors came from a man aged 40-49 years with glioma.

This chain connects TRBV18 to TRBJ2-5; D ambiguous. The CDR3 extends over 13 amino acids. Germline CDR1 is KGHSH and CDR2 is LQKENI. Between the trimmed V and J ends, which lost 1 base and 5 bases, there was a span of 8 bases. The CDR3 DNA reads TGTGCCAGCTCACCACTGGCTTGGGAGACCCAGTACTTC. It specifies CASSPLAWETQYF. The full variable domain, in which reference TRBV18 and TRBJ2-5 provide the parts outside the CDR3, is NAGVMQNPRHLVRRRGQEARLRCSPMKGHSHVYWYRQLPEEGLKFMVYLQKENIIDESGMPKERFSAEFPKEGPSILRIQQVVRGDSAAYFCASSPLAWETQYFGPGTRLLVL.

In DNA form, the CDR3 reads TGTGCCAGCAGCTTTGGCAGAAACTATGGCTACACCTTC. It translates to CASSFGRNYGYTF. The chain couples TRBV5-6 to TRBJ1-2; D unclear. The V gene lost 2 bases and the J gene lost 2 bases, with 7 bases spanning the gap. The CDR3 is 13 amino acids. Germline V gene lookup returns CDR1 SGHDT and CDR2 YYEEEE.

The chain combines TRBV7-9 with TRBJ1-3; D call uncertain. CDR1 and CDR2 from the germline V gene are SEHNR and FQNEAQ (reference sequence). This CDR3 has 15 amino acids. V was clipped by 2 bases and J by 0 bases, with 8 bases between them. The CDR3 region is CASSLFSLSGNTIYF. The CDR3 nucleotides read TGTGCCAGCAGCTTATTTTCCCTCTCTGGAAACACCATATATTTT.

The V call is TRBV10-3, the J call TRBJ2-5; D might be TRBD2 (7 bases). This CDR3 comprises 15 residues. Germline CDR1 is ENHRY and CDR2 is SYGVKD. Trimming pared 4 bases from V and 4 bases from J, leaving 16 bases between. The CDR3 sequence: CAISGGGGLRETQYF. CDR3 nucleotide sequence: TGTGCCATCAGTGGAGGGGGAGGGCTCCGAGAGACCCAGTACTTC.

CDR3 protein: CASSPSGTGDTEAFF. The CDR3 DNA sequence: TGTGCCAGTAGTCCTTCCGGGACAGGGGACACTGAAGCTTTCTTT. V and J are TRBV19 and TRBJ1-1; 10 bases match TRBD1. The CDR3 extends over 15 amino acids. The ends lost 5 bases at V and 3 bases at J; junction bases unmatched: 6. CDR1 LNHDA and CDR2 SQIVND come from the germline V gene (reference sequence).

There are a few counts of this clone. This rearrangement joins TRBV6-1 to TRBJ2-7; unclear D gene. V gave up 5 bases and J gave up 3 bases, with 8 bases separating them. Germline lookup yields CDR1 MNHNS and CDR2 SASEGT. This CDR3 comprises 12 residues. The CDR3 coding sequence is TGTGCCAGCAGTTTGGAAGGCTACGAGCAGTACTTC. It specifies CASSLEGYEQYF.

The table lists this clone with a few counts. The chain couples TRBV5-4 to TRBJ1-2; tentatively, D is TRBD1 (6 bases). V was trimmed by 6 bases and J by 3 bases, leaving 15 bases between them. This CDR3 spans 14 amino acids. Germline CDR1 reads SGHNT; CDR2 reads YYREEE (reference sequence). The CDR3 DNA reads TGTGCCAGCAACGAACAGGGACGTCACTATGGCTACACCTTC. Protein: CASNEQGRHYGYTF. The whole variable domain, filled in from reference TRBV5-4 and TRBJ1-2, reads ETGVTQSPTHLIKTRGQQVTLRCSSQSGHNTVSWYQQALGQGPQFIFQYYREEENGRGNFPPRFSGLQFPNYSSELNVNALELDDSALYLCASNEQGRHYGYTFGSGTRLTVV.

The V gene is TRBV30, the J gene TRBJ2-7, with D perhaps TRBD1 or TRBD2 (5 bases each). With 6 bases removed from V and 2 bases from J, the gap between germline ends came to 14 bases. The V gene's germline CDR1 is GTSNPN and CDR2 SVGIG (reference sequence). The CDR3 is 13 amino acids. CDR3 DNA sequence: TGTGCCTGCCCCGGGACCGACACCTACGAGCAGTACTTC. Its translation: CACPGTDTYEQYF. The full variable domain, completed using reference TRBV30 and TRBJ2-7, is SQTIHQWPATLVQPVGSPLSLECTVEGTSNPNLYWYRQAAGRGLQLLFYSVGIGQISSEVPQNLSASRPQDRQFILSSKKLLLSDSGFYLCACPGTDTYEQYFGPGTRLTVT.

The chain is built from TRBV4-1 and TRBJ2-1; possible D gene TRBD2, 5 bases. The CDR3 has 14 amino acids. V was trimmed by 1 base and J by 14 bases, leaving 18 bases between them. Germline loops: CDR1 MGHRA, CDR2 YSYEKL. The CDR3 bases are TGCGCCAGCAGCCAAGCGGCCGGGAACGAAGTTAAGTTCTTC. Its protein is CASSQAAGNEVKFF.

The rearrangement links TRBV28 to TRBJ1-1; D gene uncertain. The germline CDR1 and CDR2 sequences are MDHEN and SYDVKM. V gave up 8 bases and J gave up 11 bases, with 15 bases separating them. The CDR3 loop spans 11 amino acids. CDR3 sequence: CASGQRLVAFF. For the CDR3, the DNA is TGTGCCAGCGGGCAGAGACTTGTGGCTTTCTTT.

V usage is TRBV2 and J usage is TRBJ2-3, with no clear D. The CDR3 consists of 12 residues. V lost 7 bases, J lost 5 bases, and 10 bases lay in between. Germline V CDR1 and CDR2: SNHLY, FYNNEI. The CDR3 DNA sequence: TGTGCCAGCATTCAGAAGAGAGATACGCAGTATTTT. Translated, it gives CASIQKRDTQYF. Variable domain in full (rest from reference TRBV2 and TRBJ2-3): EPEVTQTPSHQVTQMGQEVILRCVPISNHLYFYWYRQILGQKVEFLVSFYNNEISEKSEIFDDQFSVERPDGSNFTLKIRSTKLEDSAMYFCASIQKRDTQYFGPGTRLTVL.

The rearrangement joins TRBV9 to TRBJ2-7; 10 positions agree with TRBD2. Germline CDR1 reads SGDLS; CDR2 reads YYNGEE. V lost 0 bases and J lost 2; bases outside the gene matches: 5. CDR3 size: 16 residues. In DNA, the CDR3 is TGTGCCAGCAGCGTAGAAAGCGGGAGGGTCCCCTACGAGCAGTACTTC. Translation: CASSVESGRVPYEQYF.

This clone was counted a few times. This rearrangement joins TRBV5-4 to TRBJ2-1; 10 bases match TRBD2. V shed 2 bases, J shed 8 bases, and the junction held 7 bases outside the gene matches. Per the germline V gene, CDR1 is SGHNT and CDR2 is YYREEE (reference sequence). The CDR3 covers 15 residues. In nucleotides, the CDR3 is TGTGCCAGCAGCTTAGCGTCTAGCGGGAGCCATGAGCAGTTCTTC. This sequence encodes CASSLASSGSHEQFF. The full variable domain, its missing parts supplied by reference TRBV5-4 and TRBJ2-1, is ETGVTQSPTHLIKTRGQQVTLRCSSQSGHNTVSWYQQALGQGPQFIFQYYREEENGRGNFPPRFSGLQFPNYSSELNVNALELDDSALYLCASSLASSGSHEQFFGPGTRLTVL.